The 29 T cell receptor beta chains below all came from one sample that was sequenced in a study of blood T cell repertoires in COVID-19. Here immunoSEQ multiplex PCR was the method, and the copy in TCRdb shows in-frame clones only, minus some. The sample shows 300,000 to 350,000 clones, 87% of them seen only once. Sequences were obtained from peripheral blood. Receptors originate from a woman between 45 and 60 years old with COVID-19, enrolled during active disease.

V gene TRBV29-1 combines with J gene TRBJ2-7, with D tentatively TRBD2 (5 bases). The germline V gene has CDR1 SQVTM and CDR2 ANQGSEA. Between the trimmed V and J ends, which lost 4 bases and 4 bases, there was a span of 14 bases. The CDR3 spans 13 residues. CDR3 nucleotides: TGCAGCGTTGCCAGGATCCCGGGATACGAGCAGTACTTC. This translates into CSVARIPGYEQYF.

Concerning this clone itself: The junction differs from germline at one of its ends, possibly a read error. V is TRBV6-6 and J is TRBJ1-5, with D tentatively TRBD1 (6 bases). CDR1 is MNHNY, CDR2 SVGAGI, per germline (reference sequence). The CDR3 runs 15 residues. The CDR3: CASSSGQYSNQPQHF. CDR3 DNA: TGTGCTAGCAGTTCAGGACAGTATAGCAATCAGCCCCAGCATTTT.

This chain uses TRBV5-1 with TRBJ2-1; 10 bases fit TRBD2. The CDR3 runs to 18 residues. With V trimmed by 4 bases and J by 2 bases, 12 bases remained unmatched. Looked up from germline, CDR1 is SGHRS and CDR2 is YFSETQ. CDR3 residues: CASSPRSPSGSPYNEQFF. The CDR3, as DNA: TGCGCCAGCAGCCCGCGGAGCCCTAGCGGGAGTCCCTACAATGAGCAGTTCTTC.

The rearrangement links TRBV13 to TRBJ2-1, with a weak D call TRBD2 (5 bases). The V end lost 6 bases, the J end lost 4 bases, and 13 bases lay between the germline ends. The CDR3 covers 14 residues. CDR1 is PRHDT and CDR2 is FYEKMQ in the germline V gene (reference sequence). CDR3 sequence: CASRSRAEYNEQFF. CDR3 DNA sequence: TGTGCCAGCAGGTCCCGAGCGGAATACAATGAGCAGTTCTTC.

This rearrangement joins TRBV11-2 to TRBJ2-3, with 7 bases aligning to TRBD2. V lost 1 base, J lost 2 bases, and 3 bases stayed unmatched. The CDR3 consists of 15 residues. Germline CDR1 is SGHAT and CDR2 is FQNNGV. The CDR3 spells CASSLVAGDTDTQYF. The CDR3 coding sequence is TGTGCCAGCAGCTTAGTTGCGGGAGACACAGATACGCAGTATTTT.

The rearrangement links TRBV12-3 or TRBV12-4 to TRBJ1-2; D not resolved. Between the trimmed V and J ends, which lost 3 bases and 6 bases, there was a span of 11 bases. CDR3 size: 13 residues. CDR3 in amino acids: CASSFAFRNGYTF. The CDR3 bases are TGTGCCAGCAGTTTCGCATTTAGAAATGGCTACACCTTC.

The rearrangement links TRBV2 to TRBJ2-7; 10 bases match TRBD2. J was trimmed by 9 bases and V by 5 bases; bases with no gene match: 13. Germline V gene sequence: CDR1 SNHLY, CDR2 FYNNEI. The CDR3 sequence is 15 residues long. CDR3 coding DNA: TGTGCCAGCAGTTCGAGAGCGGGAGGGCCGACTGGGCAGTACTTC. Protein: CASSSRAGGPTGQYF.

About this clone: Other DNA variants within this sample encode the same CDR3. This chain connects TRBV5-1 to TRBJ1-2; 7 bases are a match to TRBD1. V was clipped by 0 bases and J by 4 bases; unmatched bases: 3. The germline CDR1 and CDR2 sequences are SGHRS and YFSETQ. The CDR3 runs 14 residues. CDR3 sequence reads: CASSLDRGGYGYTF. The CDR3 DNA sequence: TGCGCCAGCAGCTTGGACAGGGGTGGCTATGGCTACACCTTC. Variable domain in full (rest from reference TRBV5-1 and TRBJ1-2): KAGVTQTPRYLIKTRGQQVTLSCSPISGHRSVSWYQQTPGQGLQFLFEYFSETQRNKGNFPGRFSGRQFSNSRSEMNVSTLELGDSALYLCASSLDRGGYGYTFGSGTRLTVV.

The rearrangement links TRBV27 to TRBJ1-2; D might be TRBD1 (6 bases). Germline-derived CDR1 and CDR2 are MNHEY and SMNVEV (reference sequence). The CDR3 covers 15 residues. The V end lost 4 bases, the J end lost 4 bases, and 16 bases lay between the germline ends. CDR3 in DNA: TGTGCCAGCAGTTCCCCAGGGGCAGGGGCCTATGGCTACACCTTC. This encodes CASSSPGAGAYGYTF.

This rearrangement joins TRBV19 to TRBJ2-1; 10 nucleotides match TRBD1. Germline-derived CDR1 and CDR2 are LNHDA and SQIVND (reference sequence). This CDR3 is 15 amino acids long. The junction had 8 bases not matched to a gene; V was cut back by 6 bases and J by 6 bases. CDR3 sequence (DNA): TGTGCCAGTAGAAACCGGGACAGGGGCCTCAATGAGCAGTTCTTC. Its translation is CASRNRDRGLNEQFF. Using reference TRBV19 and TRBJ2-1 for the parts outside the CDR3, the full variable domain is DGGITQSPKYLFRKEGQNVTLSCEQNLNHDAMYWYRQDPGQGLRLIYYSQIVNDFQKGDIAEGYSVSREKKESFPLTVTSAQKNPTAFYLCASRNRDRGLNEQFFGPGTRLTVL.

This rearrangement joins TRBV19 to TRBJ2-5; TRBD2 agrees at 9 bases. The trim removed 4 bases at V and 3 bases at J, leaving 6 bases unmatched. The CDR3 consists of 15 residues. Germline-derived CDR1 and CDR2 are LNHDA and SQIVND (reference sequence). CDR3 protein: CASSTRTSVKETQYF. DNA of the CDR3: TGTGCCAGTAGTACCCGGACTAGCGTGAAAGAGACCCAGTACTTC. The variable domain in full, with the rest retrieved from reference TRBV19 and TRBJ2-5, is DGGITQSPKYLFRKEGQNVTLSCEQNLNHDAMYWYRQDPGQGLRLIYYSQIVNDFQKGDIAEGYSVSREKKESFPLTVTSAQKNPTAFYLCASSTRTSVKETQYFGPGTRLLVL.

This chain links TRBV6-5 with TRBJ2-1; tentatively, D is TRBD1 (8 bases). Germline V gene data show CDR1 as MNHEY and CDR2 as SVGAGI. V shed 4 bases and J shed 9 bases, with 13 bases lying between them. CDR3 size: 13 residues. The CDR3 protein is CASSSTGGVEQFF. The CDR3 bases are TGTGCCAGCAGTTCCACAGGGGGGGTTGAGCAGTTCTTC.

V is TRBV11-2 and J is TRBJ1-2; unclear D gene. The CDR3 is 15 amino acids. Germline V lookup: CDR1 SGHAT, CDR2 FQNNGV. V was cut by 0 bases and J by 3 bases, with 11 bases left in between. CDR3 in DNA: TGTGCCAGCAGCTTAGATGTCGGTCGCCACTATGGCTACACCTTC. It codes for CASSLDVGRHYGYTF.

This rearrangement joins TRBV7-9 to TRBJ1-2; weak D call: TRBD1 (5 bases). The V gene's germline CDR1 is SEHNR and CDR2 FQNEAQ (reference sequence). The germline V and J ends were trimmed by 8 bases and 7 bases, with 11 bases remaining between them. This CDR3 region has 11 residues. CDR3 in amino acids: CASRRGGGYTF. The CDR3 nucleotides are TGTGCCAGCCGGCGGGGGGGTGGCTACACCTTC.

This sequence joins TRBV5-1 and TRBJ1-1; TRBD1 matches at 7 bases. This CDR3 has 17 amino acids. The junction had 12 bases not matched to a gene; V was cut back by 0 bases and J by 4 bases. CDR1 SGHRS and CDR2 YFSETQ come from the germline V gene. The CDR3 sequence: CASSLDLIQGRSTEAFF. DNA for the CDR3: TGCGCCAGCAGCTTGGACCTTATACAGGGGAGAAGCACTGAAGCTTTCTTT.

The chain joins TRBV15 to TRBJ2-3, with TRBD2 identical over 14 bases. CDR1 and CDR2 (germline): LNHNV, YYDKDF (reference sequence). The CDR3 totals 17 residues. V lost 6 bases and J lost 1; bases outside the gene matches: 6. CDR3 in DNA: TGTGCCACCAGGAGACTAGCGGGAGGGAGGGGCACAGATACGCAGTATTTT. Protein: CATRRLAGGRGTDTQYF.

The chain combines TRBV29-1 with TRBJ1-4; 12 bases map to TRBD1. J lost 10 bases, V lost 3 bases, and 6 bases had no gene match. Per the germline V gene, CDR1 is SQVTM and CDR2 is ANQGSEA. CDR3 size: 14 residues. CDR3 sequence reads: CSVESGTGGGKLFF. Written as DNA, the CDR3 is TGCAGCGTTGAGTCCGGGACAGGGGGCGGAAAACTGTTTTTT.

The chain carries TRBV9 and TRBJ2-3, with 7 bases matching TRBD2. The germline V gene encodes CDR1 SGDLS and CDR2 YYNGEE. The J segment lost 1 base and the V segment lost 7 bases, leaving 6 bases of the junction unmatched. The CDR3 totals 14 residues. The CDR3 DNA sequence: TGTGCCAGCTCTCTGGCGGGGGGCACAGATACGCAGTATTTT. Protein product: CASSLAGGTDTQYF.

This clone was seen a handful of times. V and J are TRBV9 and TRBJ1-1; TRBD1 agrees at 12 bases. This CDR3 contains 15 residues. Germline-derived CDR1 and CDR2 are SGDLS and YYNGEE. V trimming: 0 bases; J trimming: 5 bases; junction bases outside the gene matches: 2. The CDR3 is CASSVGDRGRTEAFF. For the CDR3, the DNA is TGTGCCAGCAGCGTAGGGGACAGGGGGCGGACTGAAGCTTTCTTT.

This chain joins TRBV5-1 and TRBJ2-7, with TRBD2 matching over 10 bases. The CDR3 has 15 amino acids. Germline V gene sequence: CDR1 SGHRS, CDR2 YFSETQ. V lost 5 bases and J lost 5; bases outside the gene matches: 10. This CDR3 reads CASSSGGLAWDEQYF. The CDR3 DNA follows: TGCGCCAGCAGTTCGGGGGGACTAGCGTGGGACGAGCAGTACTTC.

This chain connects TRBV9 to TRBJ2-2; 8 bases are shared with TRBD2. Germline values: CDR1 SGDLS, CDR2 YYNGEE. The CDR3 runs 15 residues. V lost 0 bases to trimming and J lost 3 bases; unmatched junction nucleotides: 1. CDR3 in DNA: TGTGCCAGCAGCGTAGGAGCGGGGGACACCGGGGAGCTGTTTTTT. Residues: CASSVGAGDTGELFF.

This clone appeared once. The CDR3 sequence is CASRPQGIPYEQYF. The CDR3 nucleotides read TGTGCCAGCCGACCCCAGGGGATCCCCTACGAGCAGTACTTC. V gene TRBV11-2 combines with J gene TRBJ2-7, with a weak D call TRBD1 (6 bases). This CDR3 region has 14 residues. V was pared by 8 bases and J by 2 bases, with 16 bases between. Germline values: CDR1 SGHAT, CDR2 FQNNGV.

The V and J genes are TRBV5-1 and TRBJ1-3; 7 bases align to TRBD1. J was trimmed by 1 base and V by 1 base; bases with no gene match: 11. Germline CDR1 reads SGHRS; CDR2 reads YFSETQ. CDR3 length: 18 amino acids. The CDR3 sequence is CASSLNTGSGGSGNTIYF. For the CDR3, the DNA is TGCGCCAGCAGCTTGAATACGGGGTCAGGGGGGTCTGGAAACACCATATATTTT.

The chain employs TRBV5-4 and TRBJ2-7; D might be TRBD2 (6 bases). This CDR3 has 15 amino acids. V dropped 0 bases and J dropped 2 bases, with 12 bases sitting between them. Germline V lookup: CDR1 SGHNT, CDR2 YYREEE (reference sequence). In DNA, the CDR3 is TGTGCCAGCAGCTTGGCAGCGGGCCTAACCTACGAGCAGTACTTC. This codes for CASSLAAGLTYEQYF.

This rearrangement joins TRBV24-1 to TRBJ1-1; 8 bases are shared with TRBD1. J lost 0 bases, V lost 3 bases, and 11 bases had no gene match. The CDR3 contains 18 residues. Germline V lookup: CDR1 KGHDR, CDR2 SFDVKD. The CDR3 region has the DNA TGTGCCACCAGTGATACAACAGGGGGTGTCCAGATGAACACTGAAGCTTTCTTT. Protein sequence: CATSDTTGGVQMNTEAFF.

This clone was found a few times. The chain combines TRBV28 with TRBJ1-5, with D maybe TRBD1 (6 bases). Trimming shortened V by 6 bases and J by 4 bases, and 19 bases separated the two germline ends. This CDR3 has 16 residues. CDR1 is MDHEN, CDR2 SYDVKM, per germline. CDR3 DNA sequence: TGTGCCAGCAGCCCGACAGGTTTGACCGGGAATCAGCCCCAGCATTTT. Translated: CASSPTGLTGNQPQHF.

J is TRBJ2-1 and V is TRBV5-3; D is uncertain. TRBV5-3 is treated as an ORF (open reading frame) with a function not yet certain. The V and J ends lost 0 bases and 6 bases respectively, with 10 bases between them. The CDR3 is made up of 14 amino acids. CDR3 coding DNA: TGTGCCAGAAGCTTGGATGACTTCGGCAATGAGCAGTTCTTC. Translation gives CARSLDDFGNEQFF.

The genes are TRBV30 and TRBJ1-2; D is possibly TRBD1 (6 bases). There are 14 residues in the CDR3. Trimming pared 5 bases from V and 0 bases from J, leaving 13 bases between. The germline gives CDR1 GTSNPN, CDR2 SVGIG (reference sequence). The CDR3 region has the DNA TGTGCCTGGGGGACCGGACAGCCTAACTATGGCTACACCTTC. It yields the protein CAWGTGQPNYGYTF.

V gene TRBV10-3 combines with J gene TRBJ1-5; 9 nucleotides line up with TRBD1. Trimming removed 2 bases from V and 1 base from J; junction bases left unmatched: 0. Germline CDR1 is ENHRY and CDR2 is SYGVKD. The CDR3 spans 15 residues. Written as DNA, the CDR3 is TGTGCCATCAGTGAGGACAGGGGGAGCAATCAGCCCCAGCATTTT. Amino acid sequence: CAISEDRGSNQPQHF.